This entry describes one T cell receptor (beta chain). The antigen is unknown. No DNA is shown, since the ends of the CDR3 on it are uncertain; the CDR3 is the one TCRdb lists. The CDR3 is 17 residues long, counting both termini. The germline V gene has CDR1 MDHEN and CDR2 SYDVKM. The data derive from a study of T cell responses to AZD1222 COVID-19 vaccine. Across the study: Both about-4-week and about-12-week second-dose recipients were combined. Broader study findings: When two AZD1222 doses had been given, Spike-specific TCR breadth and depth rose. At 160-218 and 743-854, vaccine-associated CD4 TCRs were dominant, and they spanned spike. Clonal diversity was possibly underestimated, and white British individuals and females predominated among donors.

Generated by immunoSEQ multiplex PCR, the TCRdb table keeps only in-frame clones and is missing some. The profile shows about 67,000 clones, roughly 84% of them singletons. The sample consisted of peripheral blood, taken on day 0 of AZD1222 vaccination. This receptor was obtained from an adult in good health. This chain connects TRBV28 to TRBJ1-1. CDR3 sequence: CASILGAGGYMNTEAFF.